Reported below is one T cell receptor (beta chain). Its antigen is as yet unknown. The junction departs from the called germline gene at one end, perhaps through a read error. The length of the CDR3 is 12 residues. The V gene's germline CDR1 is SGHVS and CDR2 FNYEAQ. The data originate from a study of CD8+CD57+ T cells in acquired aplastic anemia. Study details: On average, sorted CD4+ and CD8+ cells gave about 3.1 ug of DNA.

TCR beta VDJ and CDR3 profiles were obtained from a genomic DNA template. TCRdb processed the reads anew with MiXCR; each CDR3 protein has one entry. The sample includes about 160,000 distinct CDR3 sequences, over 55% of them seen just once. Findings and caveats of the study: For CD8+ Simpson's diversity, patients and controls showed no significant difference. Common to patients and controls were 25 to 30 CD8+ CDR3 sequences.

Sequencing was done on patients that had shown CD8+CD57+ cell expansion by flow cytometry. All participating patients were living with severe acquired aplastic anemia. The chain joins TRBV7-6 to TRBJ2-7; TRBD2 agrees at 7 bases. The TCR originated in a human donor with aplastic anemia. The sample comprised sorted CD4+, CD8+, or CD8+CD57+ T cells (not recorded which) from PBMCs. The DNA for the CDR3 is TGTGCCAACAGCCACCCGGGAGGCGAGCAGTACTTC. It encodes CANSHPGGEQYF.